Each of the 9 T cell receptor beta chains below was sequenced from the same sample in a study of STAT5B mutations in CD4+ large granular lymphocyte leukemia. TCRdb keeps only in-frame clones here, not all; method: immunoSEQ multiplex PCR. The sample yields tens of thousands of clones, approximately 85% seen once. Sequenced input: CD4+ T cells from blood buffy coats. The source is a human donor in good health.

The CDR3 DNA reads as TGCGCCAGCAGACCTACAGGGGCCACTGAAGCTTTCTTT. Its protein product is CASRPTGATEAFF. This chain joins TRBV5-1 and TRBJ1-1; 7 nucleotides line up with TRBD1. The CDR3 contains 13 residues. Germline V lookup: CDR1 SGHRS, CDR2 YFSETQ. With 5 bases clipped from V and 4 bases from J, the junction kept 5 bases outside the gene matches.

The V gene is TRBV7-3, the J gene TRBJ2-3, with 10 bases lining up with TRBD2. The CDR3 loop spans 15 amino acids. Germline CDR1 SGHTA, CDR2 FQGTGA. Trimming took 2 bases from V and 3 from J; bases not matched to a gene: 2. The CDR3 DNA sequence: TGTGCCAGCAGCTTAGGGACTAGCGTTACAGATACGCAGTATTTT. It translates to CASSLGTSVTDTQYF.

The genes are TRBV30 and TRBJ2-2; D may be TRBD1 or TRBD2 (5 bases each). CDR1 GTSNPN and CDR2 SVGIG come from the germline V gene (reference sequence). Trimming took off 2 bases at V and 7 bases at J, with 14 bases between the two ends. CDR3 size: 14 residues. The CDR3 DNA is TGTGCCTGGAGTTTGTGGGGGACGGGCGGGGAGCTGTTTTTT. It specifies CAWSLWGTGGELFF. The variable domain in full, completed from reference TRBV30 and TRBJ2-2, reads SQTIHQWPATLVQPVGSPLSLECTVEGTSNPNLYWYRQAAGRGLQLLFYSVGIGQISSEVPQNLSASRPQDRQFILSSKKLLLSDSGFYLCAWSLWGTGGELFFGEGSRLTVL.

The rearrangement joins TRBV5-6 to TRBJ2-5; D may be TRBD1 or TRBD2 (6 bases each). The V gene lost 2 bases and the J gene lost 7 bases, with 12 bases spanning the gap. Germline CDR1 and CDR2: SGHDT and YYEEEE. CDR3 length: 13 amino acids. In DNA form, the CDR3 reads TGTGCCAGCAGCTTTCCAGGGGAGGCGACCCAGTACTTC. Its translation is CASSFPGEATQYF.

V gene TRBV5-4 combines with J gene TRBJ2-5, with D possibly being TRBD1 (5 bases). This CDR3 has 13 amino acids. Germline V gene sequence: CDR1 SGHNT, CDR2 YYREEE (reference sequence). The V end was cut by 4 bases, the J end by 11 bases, with 18 bases between. In nucleotides, the CDR3 is TGTGCCAGCAGCGACTTCGACAGACCTGGTCAGTACTTC. Translated: CASSDFDRPGQYF.

V and J are TRBV28 and TRBJ2-7, with D perhaps given as TRBD1 or TRBD2 (5 bases each). CDR3 size: 13 residues. Germline CDR1 MDHEN, CDR2 SYDVKM. V gave up 3 bases and J gave up 6 bases, with 12 bases separating them. The CDR3 region is CASSLGGDVEQYF. CDR3 DNA sequence: TGTGCCAGCAGTTTGGGTGGGGACGTCGAGCAGTACTTC.

V usage is TRBV18 and J usage is TRBJ2-7; no clear D gene. This CDR3 is 13 amino acids long. Trimming took 2 bases from V and 6 from J, leaving 11 bases between them. Germline CDR1 reads KGHSH; CDR2 reads LQKENI. The CDR3 spells CASSPVPLAEQYF. The CDR3 nucleotides are TGTGCCAGCTCACCAGTGCCCCTGGCCGAGCAGTACTTC.

V gene TRBV6-5 combines with J gene TRBJ2-3; perhaps TRBD2 as D (6 bases). CDR1 and CDR2 (germline): MNHEY, SVGAGI. The V end lost 2 bases, the J end lost 5 bases, and 17 bases lay between the germline ends. The CDR3 runs 16 residues. CDR3 amino acids: CASSYNGPLGGDTQYF. The CDR3 region has the DNA TGTGCCAGCAGTTACAACGGTCCGCTCGGGGGAGATACGCAGTATTTT.

This chain joins TRBV30 and TRBJ2-5, with D possibly being TRBD2 (5 bases). The last part of the DNA fits TRBJ2-7 better; the J call may be wrong. Germline CDR1 and CDR2: GTSNPN and SVGIG (reference sequence). The CDR3 sequence is 15 residues long. CDR3 protein: CAWSEWRAGSYEQYF. In nucleotides, the CDR3 is TGTGCCTGGAGTGAGTGGCGGGCTGGTTCCTACGAGCAGTACTTC.